One and the same sample provided the 31 T cell receptor beta chains below, sequenced in a study of blood T cell repertoires in COVID-19. The protocol was immunoSEQ multiplex PCR, while the TCRdb copy is restricted to in-frame clones and leaves out a portion. The sample consists of approximately 300,000 clones, about 82% of them appearing once. Sequencing was done on a sample of peripheral blood. These receptors were collected from a woman aged 45-60 years with acute or convalescent COVID-19.

In this sample, this clone turned up a few times. The V call is TRBV9, the J call TRBJ2-2, with 13 bases that match TRBD2. V trimming: 4 bases; J trimming: 0 bases; junction bases outside the gene matches: 3. The CDR3 runs 17 residues. Looked up from germline, CDR1 is SGDLS and CDR2 is YYNGEE. CDR3 in amino acids: CASSLLAGGPNTGELFF. The CDR3 DNA reads TGTGCCAGCAGCCTACTAGCGGGAGGGCCGAACACCGGGGAGCTGTTTTTT.

The gene calls are TRBV5-1 and TRBJ2-3, with 7 bases fitting TRBD2. The CDR3 is 15 residues long. The trim removed 1 base at V and 6 bases at J, leaving 8 bases unmatched. Germline CDR1 and CDR2: SGHRS and YFSETQ. In nucleotides, the CDR3 is TGCGCCAGCAGCTTGATGGCTAGCGGCGGGGATACGCAGTATTTT. Translated, it gives CASSLMASGGDTQYF.

V is TRBV7-3 and J is TRBJ1-6; D ambiguous. The CDR3 covers 14 residues. The V end lost 2 bases, the J end lost 10 bases, and 12 bases lay between the germline ends. Germline V lookup: CDR1 SGHTA, CDR2 FQGTGA. CDR3 DNA: TGTGCCAGCAGCTTAGGCGGGCGTGGATCACCCCTCCACTTT. This encodes CASSLGGRGSPLHF.

This clone was seen a single time. This chain joins TRBV28 and TRBJ1-2; 12 positions match TRBD1. The CDR3 has 17 residues. V was pared by 4 bases and J by 7 bases, with 13 bases of the junction left unmatched. Germline V lookup: CDR1 MDHEN, CDR2 SYDVKM. CDR3 coding DNA: TGTGCCAGCAGTTCGGCCGGGACAGGGGGCGCGGGTGCTGGCTACACCTTC. Protein: CASSSAGTGGAGAGYTF.

This chain links TRBV9 with TRBJ1-2; possibly TRBD1 for D (5 bases). Deletions cut 1 base from V and 8 bases from J, with 15 bases between. The CDR3 runs 14 residues. CDR1 and CDR2 (germline): SGDLS, YYNGEE. The CDR3 loop reads CASSVRGRGDGYTF. Written as DNA, the CDR3 is TGTGCCAGCAGCGTAAGAGGGAGGGGTGACGGCTACACCTTC.

The chain employs TRBV5-1 and TRBJ2-1; TRBD2 matches 14 bases. Germline V gene sequence: CDR1 SGHRS, CDR2 YFSETQ. The CDR3 loop spans 16 amino acids. With V trimmed by 4 bases and J by 9 bases, 9 bases remained unmatched. CDR3 loop: CASSIAGLAGGPEQFF. In DNA form, the CDR3 reads TGCGCCAGCAGCATCGCCGGACTAGCGGGAGGACCTGAGCAGTTCTTC. Full variable domain (outside the CDR3, taken from reference TRBV5-1 and TRBJ2-1): KAGVTQTPRYLIKTRGQQVTLSCSPISGHRSVSWYQQTPGQGLQFLFEYFSETQRNKGNFPGRFSGRQFSNSRSEMNVSTLELGDSALYLCASSIAGLAGGPEQFFGPGTRLTVL.

V gene TRBV5-1 combines with J gene TRBJ2-1; 9 nucleotides agree with TRBD2. The J segment lost 8 bases and the V segment lost 4 bases, leaving 10 bases of the junction unmatched. CDR3 length equals 15 residues. CDR1 and CDR2 from the germline V gene are SGHRS and YFSETQ. The CDR3: CASSPGLARFHEQFF. The DNA of the CDR3 is TGCGCCAGCAGCCCGGGACTAGCTCGATTCCATGAGCAGTTCTTC.

The J gene is TRBJ2-7, the V gene TRBV4-3, with a tentative D call TRBD2 (6 bases). Trimming stripped 2 bases from V and 5 bases from J, with 13 bases between. CDR1 is LGHNA and CDR2 is YSLEER in the germline V gene. CDR3 length: 14 residues. CDR3 coding DNA: TGCGCCAGCAGCCAACCAAGACCGGGGGACGAGCAGTACTTC. Protein product: CASSQPRPGDEQYF.

V is TRBV2 and J is TRBJ2-4; maybe TRBD1 (5 bases). The CDR3 is 15 residues long. V lost 4 bases, J lost 6 bases, and 16 bases lay in between. Germline CDR1 is SNHLY and CDR2 is FYNNEI. CDR3 sequence reads: CASSGVPGSGNIQYF. Written as DNA, the CDR3 is TGTGCCAGCAGTGGTGTTCCAGGGTCCGGAAACATTCAGTACTTC.

The rearrangement uses TRBV24-1 and TRBJ1-2; 8 bases align to TRBD1. The V and J ends lost 4 bases and 0 bases, in that order; junction bases with no gene match: 6. The germline CDR1 and CDR2 sequences are KGHDR and SFDVKD. This CDR3 is built from 16 residues. The CDR3: CATSDADRGANYGYTF. CDR3 nucleotides: TGTGCCACCAGTGACGCAGACAGGGGAGCTAACTATGGCTACACCTTC.

The rearrangement links TRBV18 to TRBJ2-3; 7 bases line up with TRBD1. Germline trimming cut 6 bases from V and 6 bases from J; bases unmatched to any gene: 12. Germline V lookup: CDR1 KGHSH, CDR2 LQKENI. The CDR3 has 15 amino acids. The CDR3 nucleotides are TGTGCCAGCTCCCCTCCGGGACAGAAACTGGATACGCAGTATTTT. As protein: CASSPPGQKLDTQYF.

V and J are TRBV11-2 and TRBJ2-7; 8 nucleotides align to TRBD1. The ends lost 8 bases at V and 2 bases at J; junction bases unmatched: 8. Germline CDR1 and CDR2: SGHAT and FQNNGV. The CDR3 covers 14 residues. CDR3 sequence (DNA): TGTGCCAGCGCCTCCGAGGACAGGGCCTACGAGCAGTACTTC. Translating it yields CASASEDRAYEQYF. The full variable domain, rest sourced from reference TRBV11-2 and TRBJ2-7, is EAGVAQSPRYKIIEKRQSVAFWCNPISGHATLYWYQQILGQGPKLLIQFQNNGVVDDSQLPKDRFSAERLKGVDSTLKIQPAKLEDSAVYLCASASEDRAYEQYFGPGTRLTVT.

The chain has TRBV6-1 and TRBJ2-1; TRBD2 matches at 12 bases. CDR3 size: 16 residues. Germline CDR1 is MNHNS and CDR2 is SASEGT. V lost 2 bases and J lost 9; bases outside the gene matches: 8. CDR3 bases: TGTGCCAGCAGTGAATGGGGGACTAGCGGGCGGGGTGAGCAGTTCTTC. Translated: CASSEWGTSGRGEQFF.

The V and J genes are TRBV7-9 and TRBJ2-7; 7 positions agree with TRBD2. Per the germline V gene, CDR1 is SEHNR and CDR2 is FQNEAQ (reference sequence). The junction had 12 bases not matched to a gene; V was cut back by 5 bases and J by 2 bases. CDR3 length equals 16 residues. CDR3 nucleotides: TGTGCCAGCAGCCCCCCGGGTAGCGGGTTTACCTACGAGCAGTACTTC. This sequence encodes CASSPPGSGFTYEQYF.

The rearrangement links TRBV19 to TRBJ1-4; D is unclear. This CDR3 contains 15 residues. V shed 2 bases and J shed 4 bases, with 11 bases lying between them. CDR1 LNHDA and CDR2 SQIVND come from the germline V gene (reference sequence). DNA of the CDR3: TGTGCCAGTAGTATACACGACGGGGTTAATGAAAAACTGTTTTTT. Residues: CASSIHDGVNEKLFF.

The chain has TRBV28 and TRBJ2-7, with 8 bases that match TRBD1. V shed 5 bases, J shed 4 bases, and the junction held 10 bases outside the gene matches. Germline V CDR1 and CDR2: MDHEN, SYDVKM. This CDR3 is built from 15 residues. The CDR3 DNA follows: TGTGCCAGCAGTAACGGTGGACAGGGAAGATACGAGCAGTACTTC. Its translation is CASSNGGQGRYEQYF.

This chain connects TRBV28 to TRBJ2-7; 12 bases match TRBD2. V shed 5 bases, J shed 7 bases, and the junction held 15 bases outside the gene matches. The CDR3 length is 17 residues. Germline loops: CDR1 MDHEN, CDR2 SYDVKM. CDR3 in amino acids: CASSPWTSGIPGREQYF. DNA of the CDR3: TGTGCCAGCAGTCCATGGACTAGCGGGATACCGGGTAGGGAGCAGTACTTC. Complete variable domain (other parts from reference TRBV28 and TRBJ2-7): DVKVTQSSRYLVKRTGEKVFLECVQDMDHENMFWYRQDPGLGLRLIYFSYDVKMKEKGDIPEGYSVSREKKERFSLILESASTNQTSMYLCASSPWTSGIPGREQYFGPGTRLTVT.

The chain is built from TRBV5-1 and TRBJ2-5; 7 bases fit TRBD1. This CDR3 has 15 residues. J was trimmed by 5 bases and V by 0 bases; bases with no gene match: 7. Germline values: CDR1 SGHRS, CDR2 YFSETQ. DNA of the CDR3: TGCGCCAGCAGCTTGGGACAGGGCGCGTCGGAGACCCAGTACTTC. It codes for CASSLGQGASETQYF.

The chain links TRBV29-1 to TRBJ2-7, with D tentatively TRBD2 (5 bases). The germline V and J ends were trimmed by 2 bases and 2 bases, with 13 bases remaining between them. The germline gives CDR1 SQVTM, CDR2 ANQGSEA. CDR3 length equals 14 residues. CDR3 sequence reads: CSVELTSGAYEQYF. The CDR3 region has the DNA TGCAGCGTTGAATTAACCTCCGGGGCCTACGAGCAGTACTTC.

V and J are TRBV19 and TRBJ2-7; TRBD1 matches 9 bases. This CDR3 is built from 15 residues. Unmatched junction bases numbered 6, after V lost 3 bases and J lost 3 bases. Germline-derived CDR1 and CDR2 are LNHDA and SQIVND (reference sequence). Here the CDR3 reads CASSIRTGVNYEQYF. The CDR3, as DNA: TGTGCCAGTAGTATCCGGACAGGGGTTAACTACGAGCAGTACTTC.

This clone was seen more than once but under ten times. The V gene is TRBV5-1, the J gene TRBJ2-7, with 7 bases that match TRBD1. V lost 8 bases and J lost 0; bases outside the gene matches: 8. Germline CDR1 and CDR2: SGHRS and YFSETQ. The CDR3 runs to 14 residues. This CDR3 reads CASGPGTASYEQYF. The CDR3 DNA is TGCGCCAGTGGCCCCGGGACAGCCTCCTACGAGCAGTACTTC.

This chain uses TRBV30 with TRBJ2-3; D is ambiguous. CDR1 GTSNPN and CDR2 SVGIG come from the germline V gene (reference sequence). CDR3 length equals 12 residues. Between the trimmed V and J ends, which lost 3 bases and 6 bases, there was a span of 10 bases. CDR3 amino acids: CAWSRPEDTQYF. In DNA form, the CDR3 reads TGTGCCTGGAGCCGCCCCGAGGATACGCAGTATTTT.

The V call is TRBV27, the J call TRBJ1-2; D perhaps matches TRBD1 (5 bases). Germline V gene data show CDR1 as MNHEY and CDR2 as SMNVEV (reference sequence). The V end was cut by 3 bases, the J end by 3 bases, with 11 bases between. There are 14 residues in the CDR3. CDR3 residues: CASSFGRGDYGYTF. CDR3 in DNA: TGTGCCAGCAGTTTCGGTCGGGGGGACTATGGCTACACCTTC.

This clone was seen a handful of times. The J gene is TRBJ2-3, the V gene TRBV6-2 or TRBV6-3; D is ambiguous. CDR3 length equals 15 residues. Germline values: CDR1 MNHEY, CDR2 SVGEGT. Trimming took 5 bases from V and 2 from J, leaving 14 bases between them. CDR3 bases: TGTGCCAGCAGTCCCGGAGCGCGAATCACAGATACGCAGTATTTT. This sequence encodes CASSPGARITDTQYF.

This clone was recorded only once. The rearrangement joins TRBV11-3 to TRBJ2-3; D might be TRBD2 (7 bases). The germline gives CDR1 SGHNT, CDR2 YENEEA. The CDR3 consists of 17 residues. The V gene lost 5 bases and the J gene lost 3 bases, with 21 bases spanning the gap. The CDR3 loop reads CASSQGRPSGGTDTQYF. The CDR3 DNA sequence: TGTGCCAGCAGCCAGGGGCGGCCTAGCGGAGGTACAGATACGCAGTATTTT.

The chain carries TRBV6-2 or TRBV6-3 and TRBJ2-1; a possible D gene is TRBD2 (6 bases). Trimming cost V 3 bases and J 5 bases, with 11 bases left between them. CDR1 and CDR2 from the germline V gene are MNHEY and SVGEGT. The CDR3 has 14 amino acids. The CDR3 coding sequence is TGTGCCAGCAGTTATAGCGGAGGTAACAATGAGCAGTTCTTC. It encodes CASSYSGGNNEQFF.

The chain is built from TRBV2 and TRBJ2-7; TRBD1 might be the D (5 bases). This CDR3 comprises 15 residues. Germline CDR1 is SNHLY and CDR2 is FYNNEI. V was cut by 0 bases and J by 4 bases, with 13 bases left in between. The CDR3 spells CASSEAGQGAYEQYF. CDR3 coding DNA: TGTGCCAGCAGTGAAGCCGGCCAAGGGGCTTACGAGCAGTACTTC.

V gene TRBV28 combines with J gene TRBJ1-2, with TRBD1 matching over 9 bases. This CDR3 has 15 amino acids. Trimming cost V 4 bases and J 4 bases; bases outside gene matches: 7. CDR1 and CDR2 (germline): MDHEN, SYDVKM. The DNA of the CDR3 is TGTGCCAGCAGTTCCTCCGGGACAGGGTTCTATGGCTACACCTTC. This translates into CASSSSGTGFYGYTF.

This clone has only a few counts. The chain uses TRBV5-1 and TRBJ2-3; D is possibly TRBD2 (6 bases). The V end lost 0 bases, the J end lost 2 bases, and 13 bases lay between the germline ends. Germline CDR1 SGHRS, CDR2 YFSETQ. CDR3 size: 16 residues. The CDR3 region is CASSLVSRGDTDTQYF. CDR3 bases: TGCGCCAGCAGCTTGGTTAGTCGCGGGGACACAGATACGCAGTATTTT.

This sequence joins TRBV7-2 and TRBJ2-1; 8 bases fit TRBD1. CDR1 and CDR2 from the germline V gene are SGHTA and FQGNSA. V dropped 5 bases and J dropped 7; count of bases not matched to a gene: 13. The CDR3 spans 16 residues. The CDR3 bases are TGTGCCAGCAGCGCCCCAGGGGGCAGGATTTTGAATGAGCAGTTCTTC. Protein product: CASSAPGGRILNEQFF. Full variable domain (remainder filled in from reference TRBV7-2 and TRBJ2-1): GAGVSQSPSNKVTEKGKDVELRCDPISGHTALYWYRQSLGQGLEFLIYFQGNSAPDKSGLPSDRFSAERTGGSVSTLTIQRTQQEDSAVYLCASSAPGGRILNEQFFGPGTRLTVL.

This chain uses TRBV9 with TRBJ2-3; D is unclear. The CDR3 is 12 amino acids. Trimming took 4 bases from V and 4 from J, leaving 7 bases between them. Germline lookup yields CDR1 SGDLS and CDR2 YYNGEE. Here the CDR3 reads CASSPSPDTQYF. Written as DNA, the CDR3 is TGTGCCAGCAGCCCGAGCCCAGATACGCAGTATTTT. Filled out from reference TRBV9 and TRBJ2-3, the complete variable domain reads DSGVTQTPKHLITATGQRVTLRCSPRSGDLSVYWYQQSLDQGLQFLIQYYNGEERAKGNILERFSAQQFPDLHSELNLSSLELGDSALYFCASSPSPDTQYFGPGTRLTVL.